A single sample is the source of the 29 T cell receptor beta chains below, sequenced in a study of blood T cell repertoires in COVID-19. Libraries were prepared by immunoSEQ multiplex PCR; TCRdb keeps only in-frame clonotypes and omits some of them. Here the sample spans approximately 180,000 clones, 90% being singletons. Sequencing was done on a sample of peripheral blood. These receptors all stem from a man aged 50 or older with acute or convalescent COVID-19.

V gene TRBV28 combines with J gene TRBJ1-2, with a weak D call TRBD1 (6 bases). This CDR3 spans 16 amino acids. V shed 6 bases and J shed 1 base, with 18 bases lying between them. Germline assignment: CDR1 MDHEN and CDR2 SYDVKM. The CDR3 nucleotides read TGTGCCAGCAGCGGGCAATGGGACAAAAATAACTATGGCTACACCTTC. Its protein is CASSGQWDKNNYGYTF.

This clone was recorded once. The rearrangement joins TRBV9 to TRBJ2-1; TRBD2 matches 10 bases. The CDR3 has 14 residues. V lost 4 bases, J lost 8 bases, and 6 bases stayed unmatched. The germline CDR1 and CDR2 sequences are SGDLS and YYNGEE. CDR3 bases: TGTGCCAGCAGCCCAAGCGGGAGGGCAGATGAGCAGTTCTTC. Its protein is CASSPSGRADEQFF.

This CDR3 is CASSERVGRSYEQYF. As DNA, the CDR3 is TGTGCCAGCAGTGAACGTGTGGGCCGCTCCTACGAGCAGTACTTC. The rearrangement joins TRBV6-1 to TRBJ2-7; D call uncertain. The CDR3 spans 15 residues. With 2 bases removed from V and 0 bases from J, the gap between germline ends came to 11 bases. Germline CDR1 and CDR2: MNHNS and SASEGT.

V and J are TRBV19 and TRBJ1-2; 7 bases match TRBD1. Germline V gives CDR1 LNHDA, CDR2 SQIVND (reference sequence). J gave up 5 bases and V 3 bases, and 6 bases lay outside the gene matches. The CDR3 loop spans 14 amino acids. This CDR3 is CASSIRTGRYGYTF. The CDR3 DNA follows: TGTGCCAGTAGTATCAGGACAGGCCGGTATGGCTACACCTTC.

This chain joins TRBV12-3 or TRBV12-4 and TRBJ2-1, with a weak D call TRBD2 (6 bases). V was clipped by 3 bases and J by 5 bases, with 8 bases between them. CDR3 length: 13 residues. The chain's CDR3 is CASSFQRDNEQFF. CDR3 coding DNA: TGTGCCAGCAGTTTTCAGCGGGACAATGAGCAGTTCTTC.

This chain uses TRBV7-9 with TRBJ2-1; D possibly corresponds to TRBD1 (6 bases). V lost 1 base and J lost 12, with 16 bases in between. The CDR3 contains 14 residues. CDR1 is SEHNR and CDR2 is FQNEAQ in the germline V gene (reference sequence). The CDR3, as DNA: TGTGCCAGCAGCTTAGGCCATACCGGGACAACGCAGTTCTTC. It yields the protein CASSLGHTGTTQFF.

The chain employs TRBV19 and TRBJ1-5; D is undetermined. V shed 6 bases and J shed 1 base, with 13 bases lying between them. Germline CDR1 reads LNHDA; CDR2 reads SQIVND (reference sequence). The CDR3 is made up of 15 amino acids. The DNA for the CDR3 is TGTGCCAGTAGGAGCCTAGACGGCAGCAATCAGCCCCAGCATTTT. It translates to CASRSLDGSNQPQHF.

The chain is built from TRBV6-2 or TRBV6-3 and TRBJ2-7; 12 bases fit TRBD2. With 6 bases clipped from V and 5 bases from J, the junction kept 5 bases outside the gene matches. CDR3 length equals 14 residues. Germline CDR1 is MNHEY and CDR2 is SVGEGT. The chain's CDR3 is CASSPTSGRNEQYF. CDR3 bases: TGTGCCAGCAGCCCCACTAGCGGGAGGAACGAGCAGTACTTC.

This chain uses TRBV5-6 with TRBJ1-4; D remains ambiguous. Germline CDR1 and CDR2: SGHDT and YYEEEE. V lost 0 bases, J lost 8 bases, and 14 bases lay in between. The CDR3 runs 15 residues. The CDR3 DNA follows: TGTGCCAGCAGCTTGGATAGGGAGATTCGCGAAAAACTGTTTTTT. Amino acids: CASSLDREIREKLFF.

The chain carries TRBV5-1 and TRBJ1-1, with TRBD1 matching over 10 bases. The CDR3 loop spans 15 amino acids. Germline values: CDR1 SGHRS, CDR2 YFSETQ. V lost 5 bases, J lost 4 bases, and 8 bases stayed unmatched. The CDR3 loop reads CASSTGTGVGTEAFF. The CDR3 DNA reads TGCGCCAGCAGTACCGGGACAGGGGTCGGCACTGAAGCTTTCTTT.

This clone has just one count. The J gene is TRBJ2-3, the V gene TRBV27; a weak D match, TRBD2 (5 bases). Germline values: CDR1 MNHEY, CDR2 SMNVEV (reference sequence). Trimming removed 5 bases from V and 0 bases from J, with 15 bases in between. The CDR3 length is 16 residues. The CDR3 DNA sequence: TGTGCCAGCAGTCCGATCTTACTAGGGAGCACAGATACGCAGTATTTT. It specifies CASSPILLGSTDTQYF.

The chain is built from TRBV7-3 and TRBJ2-1, with a weak D call TRBD2 (6 bases). V was clipped by 3 bases and J by 6 bases, with 12 bases between them. This CDR3 contains 14 residues. The germline V gene has CDR1 SGHTA and CDR2 FQGTGA. CDR3 amino acids: CASSLGGNLNEQFF. CDR3 bases: TGTGCCAGCAGCTTGGGAGGCAACCTCAATGAGCAGTTCTTC.

The CDR3 bases are TGTGCCAGCAGCGTAGCCCCACTAGCGGGGCAAGAGACCCAGTACTTC. Protein sequence: CASSVAPLAGQETQYF. This chain links TRBV9 with TRBJ2-5; 10 nucleotides line up with TRBD2. The CDR3 is 16 residues long. With 0 bases clipped from V and 2 bases from J, the junction kept 4 bases outside the gene matches. Germline CDR1 and CDR2: SGDLS and YYNGEE.

The J gene is TRBJ1-2, the V gene TRBV5-6; tentative D call: TRBD1 (6 bases). Germline CDR1 is SGHDT and CDR2 is YYEEEE. V shed 0 bases and J shed 0 bases, with 6 bases lying between them. The CDR3 loop spans 14 amino acids. The CDR3 DNA sequence: TGTGCCAGCAGCTTGGGACAGGCTAACTATGGCTACACCTTC. Translating it yields CASSLGQANYGYTF.

This chain connects TRBV10-1 to TRBJ2-7, with D possibly being TRBD2 (5 bases). Trimming took 4 bases from V and 10 from J, leaving 14 bases between them. The CDR3 loop spans 12 amino acids. Germline V gene data show CDR1 as WNHNN and CDR2 as SYGVQD (reference sequence). The chain's CDR3 is CASSVRRRQQYV. Written as DNA, the CDR3 is TGCGCCAGCAGTGTGAGGAGGCGGCAACAGTACGTC.

To note about this clone: In the same sample, other DNA sequences code for this CDR3. The chain is built from TRBV5-1 and TRBJ2-5; maybe TRBD1 (6 bases). Trimming stripped 0 bases from V and 5 bases from J, with 11 bases between. Germline V gene lookup returns CDR1 SGHRS and CDR2 YFSETQ. The CDR3 runs to 14 residues. The CDR3 coding sequence is TGCGCCAGCAGCTTGGGAGGCCAGGGGGAGACCCAGTACTTC. Its protein is CASSLGGQGETQYF.

The chain is built from TRBV9 and TRBJ2-3; 7 bases are a match to TRBD2. Germline trimming cut 3 bases from V and 2 bases from J; bases unmatched to any gene: 9. The germline CDR1 and CDR2 sequences are SGDLS and YYNGEE. CDR3 length: 16 residues. CDR3 in amino acids: CASSGSRLADTDTQYF. Written as DNA, the CDR3 is TGTGCCAGCAGCGGCAGCCGGCTAGCGGACACAGATACGCAGTATTTT.

This chain links TRBV7-9 with TRBJ2-1; TRBD1 agrees at 7 bases. This CDR3 is 13 amino acids long. CDR1 and CDR2 (germline): SEHNR, FQNEAQ (reference sequence). Trimming removed 1 base from V and 11 bases from J; junction bases left unmatched: 5. The CDR3 here is CASSLVQGLKQFF. CDR3 bases: TGTGCCAGCAGCTTAGTACAGGGGCTCAAGCAGTTCTTC.

The rearrangement uses TRBV11-2 and TRBJ2-1; 9 bases are shared with TRBD2. The germline CDR1 and CDR2 sequences are SGHAT and FQNNGV. Trimming took 4 bases from V and 5 from J; bases not matched to a gene: 6. The CDR3 sequence is 15 residues long. The CDR3 here is CASSSFAGGNNEQFF. Here the CDR3 DNA reads TGTGCCAGCAGCTCGTTTGCGGGGGGGAACAATGAGCAGTTCTTC.

The chain couples TRBV9 to TRBJ2-1; D unresolved. Deletions cut 7 bases from V and 3 bases from J, with 11 bases between. The V gene's germline CDR1 is SGDLS and CDR2 YYNGEE. This CDR3 has 13 amino acids. Written as DNA, the CDR3 is TGTGCCAGCTCCTCCGACATCTACAATGAGCAGTTCTTC. It is translated as CASSSDIYNEQFF.

The chain recombines TRBV6-6 with TRBJ1-4; D call uncertain. The CDR3 consists of 15 residues. V lost 0 bases and J lost 7, with 12 bases in between. From germline, CDR1 is MNHNY and CDR2 SVGAGI (reference sequence). CDR3: CASSYSSGRAEKLFF. The CDR3, as DNA: TGTGCCAGCAGTTACTCTTCTGGGAGGGCTGAAAAACTGTTTTTT.

CDR3 nucleotide sequence: TGTGCCATGCGAGATGCAACTAATGAAAAACTGTTTTTT. This sequence encodes CAMRDATNEKLFF. The genes are TRBV10-3 and TRBJ1-4, with D unclear. The CDR3 is 13 amino acids. The germline CDR1 and CDR2 sequences are ENHRY and SYGVKD. V was shortened by 9 bases and J by 0 bases, with 8 bases between the two germline ends.

In its sample, this clone was seen once. The chain has TRBV29-1 and TRBJ2-1, with TRBD2 matching 11 bases. The CDR3 runs to 14 residues. Germline CDR1 and CDR2: SQVTM and ANQGSEA. The V gene end was trimmed by 7 bases and the J gene end by 9 bases; junction bases not matched to a gene: 11. The CDR3 is CSALTGTSGLEQFF. CDR3 bases: TGCAGCGCCCTCACAGGGACTAGCGGTCTTGAGCAGTTCTTC.

The chain joins TRBV27 to TRBJ1-3, with D hard to call. Per the germline V gene, CDR1 is MNHEY and CDR2 is SMNVEV (reference sequence). Between the trimmed V and J ends, which lost 4 bases and 0 bases, there was a span of 13 bases. The CDR3 contains 16 residues. CDR3 DNA: TGTGCCAGCAGTTCCTACCCCCGTCTCTCTGGAAACACCATATATTTT. Protein: CASSSYPRLSGNTIYF.

The V gene is TRBV11-2, the J gene TRBJ1-5; 9 nucleotides agree with TRBD1. This CDR3 has 17 amino acids. Unmatched junction bases numbered 8, after V lost 5 bases and J lost 0 bases. Germline V lookup: CDR1 SGHAT, CDR2 FQNNGV. The CDR3 DNA sequence: TGTGCCAGCAGCCTAGCGACAGGGGGAACTAGCAATCAGCCCCAGCATTTT. Its protein product is CASSLATGGTSNQPQHF.

V gene TRBV27 combines with J gene TRBJ1-2; the match to TRBD1 covers 7 bases. Trimming took 6 bases from V and 2 from J; bases not matched to a gene: 3. Per the germline V gene, CDR1 is MNHEY and CDR2 is SMNVEV (reference sequence). The CDR3 is 13 amino acids. The CDR3 nucleotides read TGTGCCAGCAGCCAGACAGGGAACTATGGCTACACCTTC. Amino acids: CASSQTGNYGYTF.

V usage is TRBV4-3 and J usage is TRBJ2-7; possible D gene TRBD1, 6 bases. The CDR3 totals 13 residues. Germline V gene data show CDR1 as LGHNA and CDR2 as YSLEER. V dropped 3 bases and J dropped 3 bases, with 9 bases sitting between them. The CDR3, as DNA: TGCGCCAGCAGCCATCCCAGGGGCTACGAGCAGTACGTC. Translating gives CASSHPRGYEQYV.

The chain couples TRBV6-4 to TRBJ2-7; 7 bases are a match to TRBD1. Germline V gene lookup returns CDR1 MRHNA and CDR2 SNTAGT. The V segment lost 2 bases and the J segment 4 bases; nucleotides outside the gene matches: 5. The CDR3 contains 14 residues. Here the CDR3 DNA reads TGTGCCAGCAGTGACGGGCAGGGACAGTACGAGCAGTACTTC. Translated: CASSDGQGQYEQYF.

The V and J genes are TRBV28 and TRBJ1-6; the D is unclear. This CDR3 has 13 residues. V dropped 6 bases and J dropped 7 bases, with 10 bases sitting between them. Per germline, CDR1 MDHEN and CDR2 SYDVKM. The CDR3, as DNA: TGTGCCAGCAGCCCGGTTCTGAATTCACCCCTCCACTTT. Residues: CASSPVLNSPLHF.